This T cell receptor (beta chain) comes out of a study of T cell responses to AZD1222 COVID-19 vaccine. Study-level findings and limits: Across spike, vaccine-associated CD4 TCRs were found, dominant at 160-218 and 743-854.

Data came from immunoSEQ multiplex PCR; TCRdb stores just in-frame clones and leaves some out. Of roughly 160,000 clones listed, roughly 90% are singletons. V dropped 3 bases and J dropped 5 bases, with 9 bases sitting between them. This CDR3 contains 13 residues. Germline lookup yields CDR1 SGHVS and CDR2 FQNEAQ. This clone was recorded only once. Its antigen is as yet unknown. The chain uses TRBV7-8 and TRBJ2-3; no definite D call. The receptor was derived from an adult who received the AZD1222 COVID-19 vaccine. The material was peripheral blood, obtained 28 days after the second AZD1222 dose. The CDR3 DNA sequence: TGTGCCAGCAGCTTTTCGACCATAGATACGCAGTATTTT. Its translation is CASSFSTIDTQYF.